These T cell receptor beta chains were read from a single sample in a study of early T cells in non-severe SARS-CoV-2 infection. TCRdb reanalysed the 5' RACE reads using MiXCR and keeps one entry per CDR3 protein. The sample lists under 70,000 distinct CDR3 sequences, roughly 5.7% occurring once. Sequences were derived from whole blood, sampled at baseline. The receptors were gathered from an adult who was a healthcare worker with PCR-confirmed SARS-CoV-2 infection or an uninfected control (not recorded which). CDR3s include the opening cysteine and the closing phenylalanine or tryptophan. The order of the fields is CDR3 protein, clone size, J gene, V gene. Some rows mark clone size as missing; the rest say once, few, many or name a class of expanded clone.

CDR3: CSAPRPLLASGANVLTF
size: many
J: TRBJ2-6
V: TRBV20-1

CDR3: CASSPPSSGTLGGSVEQYF
size: many
J: TRBJ2-7
V: TRBV18

CDR3: CASSVDRGNEQYF
size: .
J: TRBJ2-7
V: TRBV2

CDR3: CASSSDRRGEQYF
size: many
J: TRBJ2-7
V: TRBV5-6

CDR3: CASSLAGDFREQYF
size: .
J: TRBJ2-7
V: TRBV7-6

CDR3: CASSRTSGSGTDTQYF
size: few
J: TRBJ2-3
V: TRBV7-6

CDR3: CASKEPTGVNYEQYF
size: few
J: TRBJ2-7
V: TRBV28

CDR3: CSGGVNTEAFF
size: .
J: TRBJ1-1
V: TRBV29-1

CDR3: CASSLGEAVAAYNEQFF
size: .
J: TRBJ2-1
V: TRBV11-2

CDR3: CASSPGGYTQYF
size: .
J: TRBJ2-3
V: TRBV4-3

CDR3: CASSYSQGSISYNEQFF
size: many
J: TRBJ2-1
V: TRBV6-5

CDR3: CASSPSSGQFYEQYF
size: many
J: TRBJ2-7
V: TRBV28

CDR3: CASRRDPSSYEQYF
size: few
J: TRBJ2-7
V: TRBV19

CDR3: CASSSTESSGNTIYF
size: many
J: TRBJ1-3
V: TRBV18

CDR3: CASRPGGQGYEQYF
size: many
J: TRBJ2-7
V: TRBV10-2

CDR3: CASSLAQGKQYF
size: many
J: TRBJ2-5
V: TRBV7-2

CDR3: CASSKGQGAETQYF
size: many
J: TRBJ2-5
V: TRBV5-1

CDR3: CASSPNGYGYTF
size: .
J: TRBJ1-2
V: TRBV28

CDR3: CASARQGTEAFF
size: many
J: TRBJ1-1
V: TRBV7-2

CDR3: CSVVQETQYF
size: .
J: TRBJ2-5
V: TRBV29-1

CDR3: CASSVAGAQYF
size: many
J: TRBJ2-5
V: TRBV9

CDR3: CASSQTSGRLDEQFF
size: .
J: TRBJ2-1
V: TRBV4-3

CDR3: CASSFPGNEKLFF
size: many
J: TRBJ1-4
V: TRBV12-3/TRBV12-4

CDR3: CASRDHRTEAFF
size: many
J: TRBJ1-1
V: TRBV28

CDR3: CASVERLAGVHEQYF
size: many
J: TRBJ2-7
V: TRBV27

CDR3: CASSFSSAHLIEQFF
size: few
J: TRBJ2-1
V: TRBV5-1

CDR3: CASSPPLLGHEQYF
size: .
J: TRBJ2-7
V: TRBV6-6

CDR3: CASSLVAPLGQGRTVGNTIYF
size: many
J: TRBJ1-3
V: TRBV7-8

CDR3: CASNYSPSYEQYF
size: many
J: TRBJ2-7
V: TRBV12-3/TRBV12-4

CDR3: CASSKGTGTKFFGANVLTF
size: .
J: TRBJ2-6
V: TRBV21-1

CDR3: CSAEMPPIYEQYF
size: few
J: TRBJ2-7
V: TRBV20-1

CDR3: CARSSRADEQYF
size: many
J: TRBJ2-7
V: TRBV28

CDR3: CASSYRDRGFF
size: .
J: TRBJ2-1
V: TRBV6-2/TRBV6-3

CDR3: CATAPALAKNIEYF
size: .
J: TRBJ2-4
V: TRBV10-3

CDR3: CATLYRDYTYNEQFF
size: .
J: TRBJ2-1
V: TRBV24-1

CDR3: CASGRQGLDQPQHF
size: many
J: TRBJ1-5
V: TRBV7-2

CDR3: CASSLKPTTGELFF
size: many
J: TRBJ2-2
V: TRBV11-3

CDR3: CASSPGALGQPQHF
size: many
J: TRBJ1-5
V: TRBV18

CDR3: CASSYPGQLDQETQYF
size: many
J: TRBJ2-5
V: TRBV6-6

CDR3: CASSPGPNNSPLHF
size: few
J: TRBJ1-6
V: TRBV3-1

CDR3: CASTLGVYEQYF
size: few
J: TRBJ2-7
V: TRBV2

CDR3: CASRGLAGGGEQYF
size: few
J: TRBJ2-7
V: TRBV2

CDR3: CAISPGQQTDTQYF
size: many
J: TRBJ2-3
V: TRBV10-3

CDR3: CASERTSGGDTDTQYF
size: .
J: TRBJ2-3
V: TRBV5-1

CDR3: CASSLGRTSGSGTDTQYF
size: many
J: TRBJ2-3
V: TRBV7-6

CDR3: CASRAGNYGYTF
size: many
J: TRBJ1-2
V: TRBV28

CDR3: CASSLTLIGTGELFF
size: many
J: TRBJ2-2
V: TRBV12-3/TRBV12-4

CDR3: CASSPILQGAYGYTF
size: many
J: TRBJ1-2
V: TRBV28

CDR3: CATRRGGQETQYF
size: few
J: TRBJ2-5
V: TRBV24-1